These T cell receptor beta chains were read from a single sample in a study of T cells in localized non-small cell lung cancer. Clones were read by immunoSEQ multiplex PCR, and TCRdb kept only the in-frame ones, dropping some. Of about 48,000 clones listed, 70% to 80% are singletons. The source material was peripheral blood, sampled before any cancer treatment. These receptors were taken from a man aged 35 to 70 with stage I squamous cell lung carcinoma. Both conserved end residues are part of each CDR3. A D gene is named only where the DNA matches it firmly. Clone size is stated in some rows and not others, as once, few, many or a class when expanded.

d_call	v_call	j_call	clone_size	cdr3_aa	cdr3_nt
NA	TRBV5-6	TRBJ2-5	NA	CASSFRVGRRETQYF	TGTGCCAGCAGCTTCAGAGTAGGGAGGAGGGAGACCCAGTACTTC
NA	TRBV6-4	TRBJ2-2	NA	CASRRDGANTGELFF	TGTGCCAGCAGACGGGACGGCGCGAACACCGGGGAGCTGTTTTTT
NA	TRBV4-2	TRBJ2-3	NA	CASSQDRVPTDTQYF	TGTGCCAGCAGCCAAGATCGCGTCCCCACAGATACGCAGTATTTT
NA	TRBV5-6	TRBJ2-3	NA	CASSLEVSESTDTQYF	TGTGCCAGCAGCTTGGAGGTCTCCGAGAGCACAGATACGCAGTATTTT
TRBD1	TRBV25-1	TRBJ1-5	NA	CASSTGDQPQHF	TGTGCCAGCAGCACAGGGGATCAGCCCCAGCATTTT
TRBD1	TRBV14	TRBJ1-6	NA	CASSRGTGNSPLHF	TGTGCCAGCAGCCGTGGGACAGGGAATTCACCCCTCCACTTT
NA	TRBV30	TRBJ2-7	NA	CAWIDEQYF	TGTGCCTGGATTGACGAGCAGTACTTC
TRBD1	TRBV19	TRBJ1-5	NA	CASSPRQGSLQPQHF	TGTGCCAGTAGTCCCCGACAGGGGTCGCTTCAGCCCCAGCATTTT
TRBD1	TRBV5-5	TRBJ2-7	few	CASSLGGTGGREQYF	TGTGCCAGCAGCTTGGGCGGGACAGGGGGCCGGGAGCAGTACTTC
NA	TRBV11-2	TRBJ1-3	NA	CASSGGGTGGSGNTIYF	TGTGCCAGCAGCGGTGGAGGGACCGGGGGCTCTGGAAACACCATATATTTT
NA	TRBV19	TRBJ1-1	NA	CASSFGQRRMNTEAFF	TGTGCCAGTAGTTTTGGTCAGAGAAGAATGAACACTGAAGCTTTCTTT
NA	TRBV7-7	TRBJ2-2	NA	CASSTQNTGELFF	TGTGCCAGCAGCACCCAGAACACCGGGGAGCTGTTTTTT
TRBD1	TRBV2	TRBJ1-2	NA	CASSRGQDNYGYTF	TGTGCCAGCAGTAGGGGACAGGATAACTATGGCTACACCTTC
NA	TRBV21-1	TRBJ1-5	once	CASSRGSRSNQPQHF	TGTGCCAGCAGCCGGGGATCACGTAGCAATCAGCCCCAGCATTTT
NA	TRBV10-3	TRBJ2-7	NA	CAISGLSYEQYF	TGTGCCATCAGTGGACTTTCCTACGAGCAGTACTTC
TRBD2	TRBV5-5	TRBJ2-3	NA	CASSLVSGGAADTQYF	TGTGCCAGCAGCTTGGTTTCCGGGGGGGCCGCAGATACGCAGTATTTT
NA	TRBV5-5	TRBJ1-1	few	CASSKRGDTEAFF	TGTGCCAGCAGCAAAAGGGGGGACACTGAAGCTTTCTTT
NA	TRBV27	TRBJ1-1	NA	CASSHRPRGNPSTEAFF	TGTGCCAGCAGCCACCGGCCCCGGGGGAACCCTTCCACTGAAGCTTTCTTT
NA	TRBV10-3	TRBJ2-7	NA	CAISEARTSDEQYF	TGTGCCATCAGTGAGGCCCGGACGAGTGACGAGCAGTACTTC
NA	TRBV6-1	TRBJ2-3	NA	CASSERRWLAADNTDTQYF	TGTGCCAGCAGTGAACGGAGGTGGTTGGCAGCCGATAACACAGATACGCAGTATTTT
NA	TRBV13	TRBJ1-1	once	CASSSQGLTAEAFF	TGTGCCAGCAGCTCCCAGGGACTGACGGCTGAAGCTTTCTTT
NA	TRBV28	TRBJ2-7	NA	CATRRTYEQYF	TGTGCCACCCGCAGGACCTACGAGCAGTACTTC
NA	TRBV30	TRBJ2-5	NA	CAWSKGEGKTQYF	TGTGCCTGGAGTAAGGGGGAAGGAAAGACCCAGTACTTC
NA	TRBV4-1	TRBJ1-6	NA	CASSQMGSSASPLHF	TGCGCCAGCAGCCAGATGGGGTCCAGTGCTTCACCCCTCCACTTT
NA	TRBV29-1	TRBJ1-2	few	CSVVDGYTF	TGCAGCGTTGTGGATGGCTACACCTTC
TRBD1	TRBV7-2	TRBJ1-3	NA	CASSLLGTASGNTIYF	TGTGCCAGCAGCTTATTAGGGACAGCCTCTGGAAACACCATATATTTT
NA	TRBV4-3	TRBJ2-4	few	CASSPEMDPRNIQYF	TGCGCCAGCAGCCCCGAAATGGACCCGAGGAACATTCAGTACTTC
TRBD2	TRBV29-1	TRBJ2-3	NA	CSHSGEGNTDTQYF	TGCAGTCACTCGGGGGAGGGGAACACAGATACGCAGTATTTT
TRBD2	TRBV7-3	TRBJ2-3	NA	CASSSRLAGDRTDTQYF	TGTGCCAGCAGCTCCAGACTAGCGGGGGACCGCACAGATACGCAGTATTTT
NA	TRBV5-5	TRBJ1-3	NA	CASSGSGAGNTIYF	TGTGCCAGCAGCGGTTCGGGTGCGGGAAACACCATATATTTT
NA	TRBV2	TRBJ2-7	NA	CASSEGTENYEQYF	TGTGCCAGCAGTGAAGGGACAGAGAACTACGAGCAGTACTTC
TRBD2	TRBV7-9	TRBJ2-1	few	CASSLGAGRTYNEQFF	TGTGCCAGCAGCTTAGGAGCGGGGAGAACCTACAATGAGCAGTTCTTC
NA	TRBV9	TRBJ1-6	NA	CASSGVGSSYNSPLHF	TGTGCCAGCAGCGGGGTTGGGAGCTCCTATAATTCACCCCTCCACTTT
NA	TRBV27	TRBJ1-6	NA	CASSLTPDPYNSPLHF	TGTGCCAGCAGTTTAACCCCGGATCCATATAATTCACCCCTCCACTTT
NA	TRBV18	TRBJ1-2	NA	CASSPSRQADYGYTF	TGTGCCAGCTCACCTTCGCGACAGGCGGACTATGGCTACACCTTC
TRBD1	TRBV27	TRBJ2-2	NA	CASSFPGGSPGELFF	TGTGCCAGCAGTTTCCCAGGGGGATCCCCCGGGGAGCTGTTTTTT
NA	TRBV19	TRBJ1-2	NA	CASRTGALGYTF	TGTGCCAGTAGGACGGGAGCCTTAGGCTACACCTTC
TRBD1	TRBV2	TRBJ2-7	NA	CASTGTGGGRSEQYF	TGTGCCAGCACCGGGACAGGGGGCGGTCGGTCCGAGCAGTACTTC
NA	TRBV29-1	TRBJ1-4	NA	CSAARTGSHEKLFF	TGCAGCGCCGCCCGTACGGGCTCGCATGAAAAACTGTTTTTT
TRBD1	TRBV19	TRBJ1-5	NA	CASSAGQGTNQPQHF	TGTGCCAGTAGTGCAGGACAGGGGACAAATCAGCCCCAGCATTTT
TRBD1	TRBV9	TRBJ1-3	NA	CASSVRQGADTIYF	TGTGCCAGCAGCGTACGACAGGGAGCGGACACCATATATTTT
NA	TRBV6-5	TRBJ1-2	NA	CASSYYRTGYGYTF	TGTGCCAGCAGTTACTATAGGACGGGTTATGGCTACACCTTC
NA	TRBV11-2	TRBJ2-1	NA	CASSLGYGLNNEQFF	TGTGCCAGCAGCTTGGGGTACGGACTAAACAATGAGCAGTTCTTC
NA	TRBV19	TRBJ1-5	few	CASTLRGIQPQHF	TGTGCCAGTACCCTCCGGGGAATTCAGCCCCAGCATTTT
NA	TRBV30	TRBJ1-5	NA	CAWSVGPGNQPQHF	TGTGCCTGGAGTGTCGGTCCGGGGAATCAGCCCCAGCATTTT
NA	TRBV4-1	TRBJ2-7	NA	CASSPRVATYEQYF	TGCGCCAGCAGCCCTAGGGTCGCAACCTACGAGCAGTACTTC
NA	TRBV4-1	TRBJ1-4	few	CASRRFFDEKLFF	TGCGCCAGCAGGCGATTTTTCGATGAAAAACTGTTTTTT